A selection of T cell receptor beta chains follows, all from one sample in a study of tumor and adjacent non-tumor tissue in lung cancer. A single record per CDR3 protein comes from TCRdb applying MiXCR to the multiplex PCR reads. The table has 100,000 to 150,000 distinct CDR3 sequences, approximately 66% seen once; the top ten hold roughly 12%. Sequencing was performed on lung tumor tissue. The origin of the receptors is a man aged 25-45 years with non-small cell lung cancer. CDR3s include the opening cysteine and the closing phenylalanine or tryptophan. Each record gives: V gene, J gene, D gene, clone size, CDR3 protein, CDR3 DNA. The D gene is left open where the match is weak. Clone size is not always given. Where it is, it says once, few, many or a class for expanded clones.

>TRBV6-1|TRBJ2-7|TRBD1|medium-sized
CASSEWTGTGLSEQYF
TGTGCCAGCAGTGAATGGACCGGGACAGGGTTAAGCGAGCAGTACTTC
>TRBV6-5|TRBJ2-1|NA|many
CASSYLDEQFF
TGTGCCAGCAGTTACCTGGATGAGCAGTTCTTC
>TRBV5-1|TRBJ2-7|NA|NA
CASSPQASESYYEQYF
TGCGCCAGCAGCCCCCAGGCTAGCGAGAGCTACTACGAGCAGTACTTC
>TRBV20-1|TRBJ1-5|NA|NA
CIASLGSQNQPQHF
TGCATTGCTAGTCTAGGCAGCCAAAATCAGCCTCAGCATTTT
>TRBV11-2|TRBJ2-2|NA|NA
CASRRGNTGKLFF
TGTGCCAGCCGACGGGGGAACACCGGGAAGCTGTTTTTT
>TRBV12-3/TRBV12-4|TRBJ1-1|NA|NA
CASQQWGTEAFF
TGTGCCAGCCAGCAATGGGGCACTGAAGCCTTCTTT
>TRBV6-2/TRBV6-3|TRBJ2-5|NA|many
CASSRDSLQGTQYF
TGTGCCAGCAGTCGGGACTCCCTGCAAGGGACCCAGTACTTC
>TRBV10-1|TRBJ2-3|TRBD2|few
CASCPGLAGGPDTQYF
TGCGCCAGCTGCCCGGGACTAGCTGGAGGACCAGATACGCAGTATTTT
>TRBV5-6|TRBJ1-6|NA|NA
CASSLGGLGSPLHF
TGTGCCAGCAGCTTGGGGGGGCTCGGCTCACCCCTCCACTTT
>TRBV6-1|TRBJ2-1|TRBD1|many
CASRGTGTYNEQFF
TGTGCCAGCAGGGGGACAGGGACCTACAATGAGCAGTTCTTC
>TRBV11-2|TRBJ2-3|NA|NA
CACSLEGSRADTQYF
TGTGCCTGCAGCTTAGAAGGGTCACGGGCAGATACGCAGTATTTT
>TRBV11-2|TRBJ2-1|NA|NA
CASSTGKNNEQFF
TGTGCCAGCAGCACTGGGAAAAACAATGAGCAGTTCTTC
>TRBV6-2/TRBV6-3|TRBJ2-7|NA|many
CASSWDASRSYEQYF
TGTGCCAGCAGTTGGGACGCAAGCCGCTCCTACGAGCAGTACTTC